This TCR beta chain was sequenced during a study of blood T cell repertoires in COVID-19 (TCRdb year 2020). Background for the entire study: Collaborator samples came from the United States, Italy and Spain and covered acute and convalescent phases of COVID-19. The material from the prospective study consisted of cDNA or gDNA derived from T cells, B-cell-depleted T cells, or PBMCs. Subjects who had been exposed to COVID-19, were actively infected with it, or had recovered from it provided the deeply sampled blood TCRbeta repertoires that made up the dataset. The repertoires were released in a freely available public database intended as a resource for research on the immune response to SARS-CoV-2. The samples were drawn from two sources: the first 160 participants of the ongoing ImmuneRACE study, and 1,000 to 1,500 subjects contributed by 6 global collaborators. Nearly every sample came with metadata listing a de-identified subject ID, COVID-19 status, age in years and sex. HLA class I and class II types, where available, came from metadata supplied by the sample provider rather than from assay-based typing. General findings and caveats noted by the study authors: How much clinical and demographic metadata was included differed by source and by participant, and the metadata was provided uncurated.

Notes on this clone: What this receptor recognizes is not known. No base-level quality is on record; no much larger clone is a single base apart.

At one collaborating source in Seattle, patients were enrolled during active infection and were followed longitudinally through the course of disease. The collaborating institutions used their own protocols to collect whole blood in K2EDTA tubes. For TCRbeta analysis, collaborators shipped samples in one of three forms: frozen whole blood, isolated PBMCs, or DNA extracted from either of those sample types. TCRbeta CDR3 regions were amplified from genomic DNA using the immunoSEQ Assay, a bias-controlled multiplex PCR. In the paper's pipeline: Within the assay, amplification of reference gene primers was used to estimate how many nucleated cells each sample contained. To quantify the absolute abundance of each unique TCRbeta CDR3 rearrangement, sequence reads were collapsed and filtered. For each sample, productive Simpson clonality was calculated as the square root of Simpson's diversity index over productive rearrangements. TCRdb limited this immuneACCESS table to in-frame rearrangements with V and J called. A share of clones is missing; checked studies link under half to unresolved V genes, and the rest is unexplained. The V and J calls and the clone size are those of that table, but D and trimming were determined from the DNA. Counted in this sample were roughly 440,000 clones; approximately 88% of them appeared once. 10% to 15% of the sample is held by the ten biggest clonotypes.

CDR1 and CDR2 are read off the germline V gene (reference sequence) as LGHDT and YNNKEL. The cysteine opens and the phenylalanine closes a CDR3 of 16 amino acids. Only the CDR3 DNA stays, 48 bases, in frame from base 1. V lost 6 bases and J lost 4 bases; the stretch between them is 21 bases long. The V gene is TRBV3-1 (or the pseudogene TRBV3-2) and the J gene is TRBJ1-2, with the D gene not confidently named. This clonotype was obtained from a woman in her 50s with COVID-19, enrolled during active disease. Sequences were obtained from peripheral blood. The CDR3 region has the sequence CASSPSTGMRLYGYTF. In nucleotide form, the sequence is TGTGCCAGCAGTCCTTCTACGGGGATGAGGCTCTATGGCTACACCTTC.